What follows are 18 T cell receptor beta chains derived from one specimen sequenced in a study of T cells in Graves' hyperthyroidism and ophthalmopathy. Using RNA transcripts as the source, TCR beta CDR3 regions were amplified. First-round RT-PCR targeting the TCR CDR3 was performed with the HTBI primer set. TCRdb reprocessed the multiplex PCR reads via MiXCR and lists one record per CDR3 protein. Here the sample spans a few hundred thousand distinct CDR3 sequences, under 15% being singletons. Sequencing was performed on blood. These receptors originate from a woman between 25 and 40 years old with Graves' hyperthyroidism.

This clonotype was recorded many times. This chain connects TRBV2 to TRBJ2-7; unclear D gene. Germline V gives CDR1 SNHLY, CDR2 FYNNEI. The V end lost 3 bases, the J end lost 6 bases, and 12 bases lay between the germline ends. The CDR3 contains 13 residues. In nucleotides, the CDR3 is TGTGCCAGCAGTGAGGGCGGAGCTCGCGAGCAGTACTTC. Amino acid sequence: CASSEGGAREQYF. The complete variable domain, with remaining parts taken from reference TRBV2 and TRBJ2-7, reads EPEVTQTPSHQVTQMGQEVILRCVPISNHLYFYWYRQILGQKVEFLVSFYNNEISEKSEIFDDQFSVERPDGSNFTLKIRSTKLEDSAMYFCASSEGGAREQYFGPGTRLTVT.

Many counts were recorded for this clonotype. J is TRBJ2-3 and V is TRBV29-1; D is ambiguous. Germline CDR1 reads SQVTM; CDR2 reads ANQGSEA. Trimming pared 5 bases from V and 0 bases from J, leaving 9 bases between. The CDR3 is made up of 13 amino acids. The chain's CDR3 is CSVSETSTDTQYF. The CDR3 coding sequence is TGCAGCGTTTCGGAGACTAGCACAGATACGCAGTATTTT.

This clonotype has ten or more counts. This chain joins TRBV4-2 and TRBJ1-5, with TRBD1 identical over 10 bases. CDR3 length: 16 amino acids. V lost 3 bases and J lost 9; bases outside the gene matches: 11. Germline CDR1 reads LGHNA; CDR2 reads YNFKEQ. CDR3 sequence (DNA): TGTGCCAGCAGCCAGACCGGGACAGGGGTCTTTCGGCCCCAGCATTTT. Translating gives CASSQTGTGVFRPQHF.

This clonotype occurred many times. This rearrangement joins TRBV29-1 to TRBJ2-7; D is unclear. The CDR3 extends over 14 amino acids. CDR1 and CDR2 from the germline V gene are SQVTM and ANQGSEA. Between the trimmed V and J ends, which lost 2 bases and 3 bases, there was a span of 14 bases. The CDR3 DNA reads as TGCAGCGTTGAAATCCCTGGCGGTTACTACGAGCAGTACTTC. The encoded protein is CSVEIPGGYYEQYF.

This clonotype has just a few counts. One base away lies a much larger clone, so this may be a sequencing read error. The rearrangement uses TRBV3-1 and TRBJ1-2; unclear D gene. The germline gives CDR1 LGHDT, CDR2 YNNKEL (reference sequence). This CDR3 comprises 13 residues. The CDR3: CASSQTMDYGHTF. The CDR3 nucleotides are TGTGCCAGCAGCCAGACCATGGACTATGGCCACACCTTC. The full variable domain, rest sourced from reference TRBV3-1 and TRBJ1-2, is DTAVSQTPKYLVTQMGNDKSIKCEQNLGHDTMYWYKQDSKKFLKIMFSYNNKELIINETVPNRFSPKSPDKAHLNLHINSLELGDSAVYFCASSQTMDYGHTFGSGTRLTVV.

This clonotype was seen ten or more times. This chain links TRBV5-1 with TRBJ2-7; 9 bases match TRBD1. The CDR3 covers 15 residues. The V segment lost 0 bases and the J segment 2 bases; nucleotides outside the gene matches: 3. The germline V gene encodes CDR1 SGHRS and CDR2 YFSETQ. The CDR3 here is CASSLGGTGPYEQYF. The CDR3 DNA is TGCGCCAGCAGCTTGGGAGGGACAGGGCCCTACGAGCAGTACTTC.

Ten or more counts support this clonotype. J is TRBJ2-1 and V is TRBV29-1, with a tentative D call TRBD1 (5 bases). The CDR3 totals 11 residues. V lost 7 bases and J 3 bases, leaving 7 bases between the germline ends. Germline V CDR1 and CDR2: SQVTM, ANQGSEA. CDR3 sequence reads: CSADSYNEQFF. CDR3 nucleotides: TGCAGCGCCGACAGCTACAATGAGCAGTTCTTC.

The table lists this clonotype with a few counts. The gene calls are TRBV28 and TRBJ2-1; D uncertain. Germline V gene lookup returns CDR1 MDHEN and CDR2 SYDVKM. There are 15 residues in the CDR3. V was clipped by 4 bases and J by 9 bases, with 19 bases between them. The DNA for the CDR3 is TGTGCCAGCAGTTCCCCCGGTCGGAACCACAGTGAGCAGTTCTTC. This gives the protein CASSSPGRNHSEQFF.

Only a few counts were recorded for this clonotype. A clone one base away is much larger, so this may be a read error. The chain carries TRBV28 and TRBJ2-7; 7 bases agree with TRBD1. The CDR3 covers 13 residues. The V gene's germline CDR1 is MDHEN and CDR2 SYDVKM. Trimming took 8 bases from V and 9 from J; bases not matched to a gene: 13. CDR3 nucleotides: TGTGCCAGCGTATCCGGGACAGACTTGTCGCAGTACTTC. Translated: CASVSGTDLSQYF.

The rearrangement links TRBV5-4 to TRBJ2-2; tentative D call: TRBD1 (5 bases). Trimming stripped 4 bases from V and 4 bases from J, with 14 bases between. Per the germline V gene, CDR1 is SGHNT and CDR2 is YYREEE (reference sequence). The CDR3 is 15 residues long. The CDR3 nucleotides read TGTGCCAGCAGCCGACAGCAGGGCATCACCGGGGAGCTGTTTTTT. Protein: CASSRQQGITGELFF.

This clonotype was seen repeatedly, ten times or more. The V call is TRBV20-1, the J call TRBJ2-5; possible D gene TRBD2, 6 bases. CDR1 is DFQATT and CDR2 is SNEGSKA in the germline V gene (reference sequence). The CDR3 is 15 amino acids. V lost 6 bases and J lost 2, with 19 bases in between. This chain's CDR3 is CSARDSWDEQETQYF. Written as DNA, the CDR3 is TGCAGTGCCCGGGACTCCTGGGACGAGCAAGAGACCCAGTACTTC.

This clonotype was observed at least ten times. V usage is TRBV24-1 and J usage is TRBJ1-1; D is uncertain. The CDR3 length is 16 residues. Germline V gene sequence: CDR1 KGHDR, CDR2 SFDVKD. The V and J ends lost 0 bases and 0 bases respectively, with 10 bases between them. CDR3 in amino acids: CATSDLYRSMNTEAFF. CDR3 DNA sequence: TGTGCCACCAGTGATTTGTATAGATCCATGAACACTGAAGCTTTCTTT.

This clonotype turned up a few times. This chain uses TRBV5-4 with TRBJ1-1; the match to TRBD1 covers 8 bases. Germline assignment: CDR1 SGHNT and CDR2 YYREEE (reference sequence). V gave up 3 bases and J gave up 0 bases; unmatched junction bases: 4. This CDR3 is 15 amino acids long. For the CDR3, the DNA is TGTGCCAGCAGCTCAGGACAGGGCATGAACACTGAAGCTTTCTTT. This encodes CASSSGQGMNTEAFF.

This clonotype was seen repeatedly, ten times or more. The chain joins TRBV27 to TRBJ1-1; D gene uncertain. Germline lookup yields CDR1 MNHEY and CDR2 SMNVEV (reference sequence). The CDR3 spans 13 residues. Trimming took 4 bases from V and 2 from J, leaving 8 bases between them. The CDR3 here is CASSYRVNTEAFF. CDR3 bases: TGTGCCAGCAGTTACCGGGTAAACACTGAAGCTTTCTTT.

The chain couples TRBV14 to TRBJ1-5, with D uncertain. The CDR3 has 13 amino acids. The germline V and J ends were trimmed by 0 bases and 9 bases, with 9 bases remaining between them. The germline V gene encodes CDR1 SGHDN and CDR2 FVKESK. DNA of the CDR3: TGTGCCAGCAGCCAAGATTTCTATACGCCCCAGCATTTT. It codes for CASSQDFYTPQHF.

CDR3 nucleotide sequence: TGTGCCAGCAGCGTAGGCCCCGGAGATACGCAGTATTTT. Protein product: CASSVGPGDTQYF. The chain couples TRBV9 to TRBJ2-3, with D unresolved. Per the germline V gene, CDR1 is SGDLS and CDR2 is YYNGEE. The CDR3 contains 13 residues. The ends were cut back, 0 bases at V and 5 bases at J, with 7 bases in the middle.

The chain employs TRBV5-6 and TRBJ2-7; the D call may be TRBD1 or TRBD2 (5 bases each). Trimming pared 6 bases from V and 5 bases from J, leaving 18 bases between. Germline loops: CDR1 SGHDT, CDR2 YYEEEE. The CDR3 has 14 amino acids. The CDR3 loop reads CASNTGPQSHEQYF. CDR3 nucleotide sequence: TGTGCCAGCAACACGGGACCTCAGAGCCACGAGCAGTACTTC.

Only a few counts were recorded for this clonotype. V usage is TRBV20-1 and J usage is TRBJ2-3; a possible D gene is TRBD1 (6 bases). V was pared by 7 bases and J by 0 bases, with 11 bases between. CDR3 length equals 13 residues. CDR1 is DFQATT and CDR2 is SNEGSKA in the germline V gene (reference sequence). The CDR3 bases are TGCAGTGTGAGGACAGATAGCACAGATACGCAGTATTTT. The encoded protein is CSVRTDSTDTQYF.